Listed here is a single T cell receptor (beta chain). Repertoires were generated with immunoSEQ multiplex PCR, while TCRdb's copy carries only in-frame clones and drops some. The sample consists of tens of thousands of clones, about nine tenths of them appearing once. The sample belongs to a study of T cell changes during pregnancy in multiple sclerosis. The CDR3 has 13 amino acids. Per germline, CDR1 SQVTM and CDR2 ANQGSEA. V lost 6 bases to trimming and J lost 8 bases, with 19 bases between them. This chain uses TRBV29-1 with TRBJ1-2; D ambiguous. The origin of this receptor is a female donor with multiple sclerosis, enrolled in a pregnancy study. This specimen was CD8+ T cells from peripheral blood mononuclear cells, taken before pregnancy. The CDR3 reads CSVVWGMGGGYTF. The CDR3 DNA reads as TGCAGCGTCGTGTGGGGTATGGGCGGGGGCTACACCTTC.